Listed below are T cell receptor beta chains from one sample, sequenced in a study of neurological immune-mediated disorders. TCRdb independently ran MiXCR on the 5' RACE reads; one entry per CDR3 protein. The data show tens of thousands of distinct CDR3 sequences, 2.5% to 3% seen once. The sequenced sample consisted of PBMCs. All receptors come from a woman aged 30 to 39 with multiple sclerosis. Each CDR3 is given with its conserved first and last residue. Fields, in order: CDR3 DNA, CDR3 protein, J gene, D gene, clone size, V gene. The D gene is left open where the match is weak. Clone size is stated in some rows and not others, as once, few, many or a class when expanded.

DNA: TGCGCCAGCAGCTTATCCGGGACGACGGGCTATGGCTACACCTTC; CDR3: CASSLSGTTGYGYTF; J: TRBJ1-2; D: NA; size: many; V: TRBV5-1
DNA: TGTGCCACCAGCAGTAACAGCGGGAGTGACTACGAGCAGTACTTC; CDR3: CATSSNSGSDYEQYF; J: TRBJ2-7; D: TRBD2; size: many; V: TRBV15
DNA: TGTGCCAGCAGCAATCGCAGACAGGGACACACTGAAGCTTTCTTT; CDR3: CASSNRRQGHTEAFF; J: TRBJ1-1; D: TRBD1; size: many; V: TRBV11-1
DNA: TGTGCCAGCAGCCAACAGGCTCGGGACGAGCAGTACTTC; CDR3: CASSQQARDEQYF; J: TRBJ2-7; D: NA; size: many; V: TRBV3-1
DNA: TGTGCCAGCAGCCCAAGCGGGGGAAGGCATGGCTACACCTTC; CDR3: CASSPSGGRHGYTF; J: TRBJ1-2; D: NA; size: many; V: TRBV11-1
DNA: TGCAGTGCAAAAAGGACAGGGAGGGGGGTCGCCGAGCAGTACTTC; CDR3: CSAKRTGRGVAEQYF; J: TRBJ2-7; D: NA; size: many; V: TRBV20-1
DNA: TGTGCCAGCAGCAAAGGACTAGCGGGAGTGTGGGAGCAGTACTTC; CDR3: CASSKGLAGVWEQYF; J: TRBJ2-7; D: TRBD2; size: many; V: TRBV7-2
DNA: TGCAGTGCTAGAGATCGTAACGTTGGCAATCAGCCCCAGCATTTT; CDR3: CSARDRNVGNQPQHF; J: TRBJ1-5; D: NA; size: few; V: TRBV20-1
DNA: TGTGCCAGCAGCCATAGCGGACGGGAGACCCAGTACTTC; CDR3: CASSHSGRETQYF; J: TRBJ2-5; D: NA; size: many; V: TRBV5-6
DNA: TGCAGTGCTAGAGATCACATGAAGCTGGGGGCGATGCTGTTTTTT; CDR3: CSARDHMKLGAMLFF; J: TRBJ2-2; D: NA; size: many; V: TRBV20-1
DNA: TGTGCCAGCAGCTTTGCCTCTGCCTACGAGCAGTACTTC; CDR3: CASSFASAYEQYF; J: TRBJ2-7; D: NA; size: NA; V: TRBV5-5
DNA: TGTGCCAGCAGCGTAGGCGGGAGGGGGGACAATGAGCAGTTCTTC; CDR3: CASSVGGRGDNEQFF; J: TRBJ2-1; D: TRBD2; size: many; V: TRBV9
DNA: TGCGCCAGCAGCTTGGGCGGTGCGGGAGAACAGTTCTTC; CDR3: CASSLGGAGEQFF; J: TRBJ2-1; D: TRBD2; size: many; V: TRBV5-1
DNA: TGTGCCAGCAGTTTGGGGCAGGGGGCTATCGGGGAGCTGTTTTTT; CDR3: CASSLGQGAIGELFF; J: TRBJ2-2; D: TRBD1; size: many; V: TRBV12-3/TRBV12-4
DNA: TGTGCCAGCAGTTACGACGATATGAAGGGTCGGGAGACCCAGTACTTC; CDR3: CASSYDDMKGRETQYF; J: TRBJ2-5; D: NA; size: few; V: TRBV6-5
DNA: TGTGCCAGCAGCCCTGGACGGAATAATGAAAAACTGTTTTTT; CDR3: CASSPGRNNEKLFF; J: TRBJ1-4; D: NA; size: many; V: TRBV6-6
DNA: TGTGCCAGCAGTCTAACAGGGGGTCACGAGACCCAGTACTTC; CDR3: CASSLTGGHETQYF; J: TRBJ2-5; D: TRBD1; size: many; V: TRBV27
DNA: TGCAGCGCCGCCGGGACAGGGGGTCTTGTGTCCTACAATGAGCAGTTCTTC; CDR3: CSAAGTGGLVSYNEQFF; J: TRBJ2-1; D: TRBD1; size: many; V: TRBV29-1
DNA: TGCGCCAGCACCTCCGGACTGCTCACAGATACGCAGTATTTT; CDR3: CASTSGLLTDTQYF; J: TRBJ2-3; D: NA; size: many; V: TRBV5-1
DNA: TGCAGTGCTAGAGGATACTCCAACTACGAGCAGTACTTC; CDR3: CSARGYSNYEQYF; J: TRBJ2-7; D: NA; size: many; V: TRBV20-1
DNA: TGTGCCAGCAGTGAGCGGGAGGGCTACCACGAGCAGTACTTC; CDR3: CASSEREGYHEQYF; J: TRBJ2-7; D: TRBD2; size: few; V: TRBV6-2/TRBV6-3
DNA: TGCGCCAGCAGCCTGCGGACAGATGATAACTATGGCTACACCTTC; CDR3: CASSLRTDDNYGYTF; J: TRBJ1-2; D: NA; size: many; V: TRBV4-1
DNA: TGTGCCAGCAGCTCAACCCGGGGGGCCGTCGGGGAGCTGTTTTTT; CDR3: CASSSTRGAVGELFF; J: TRBJ2-2; D: NA; size: many; V: TRBV7-9
DNA: TGCAGTGCTGGACTAGCGGGAGGTCAGGGCACAGATACGCAGTATTTT; CDR3: CSAGLAGGQGTDTQYF; J: TRBJ2-3; D: TRBD2; size: NA; V: TRBV20-1
DNA: TGTGCCAGCAGCTTTGGTCCTGGGGGTAGCACAGATACGCAGTATTTT; CDR3: CASSFGPGGSTDTQYF; J: TRBJ2-3; D: NA; size: many; V: TRBV12-3/TRBV12-4
DNA: TGTGCCAGCAGCGGTACCGGGACAGGGGGTTCCTACGAGCAGTACTTC; CDR3: CASSGTGTGGSYEQYF; J: TRBJ2-7; D: TRBD1; size: NA; V: TRBV13
DNA: TGTGCCAGCAGCTTAGTAGGGGGTGGGGTTCGGCATCAGCCCCAGCATTTT; CDR3: CASSLVGGGVRHQPQHF; J: TRBJ1-5; D: NA; size: many; V: TRBV7-2
DNA: TGTGCCAGCAGCTTAGCGCCCCAAGAGACCCAGTACTTC; CDR3: CASSLAPQETQYF; J: TRBJ2-5; D: NA; size: many; V: TRBV7-2
DNA: TGTGACAGCTCACTTAGCACAGATACGCAGTATTTT; CDR3: CDSSLSTDTQYF; J: TRBJ2-3; D: NA; size: NA; V: TRBV18
DNA: TGCGCCAGCAGCTCTGGCGGGACAGTAAGCAACTACGAGCAGTACTTC; CDR3: CASSSGGTVSNYEQYF; J: TRBJ2-7; D: NA; size: many; V: TRBV5-1
DNA: TGCAGTGCCAACCGAGAGACCCAGTACTTC; CDR3: CSANRETQYF; J: TRBJ2-5; D: NA; size: many; V: TRBV20-1
DNA: TGTGCCAGCAGCGTCACGACTAGCGGGAGGACTGAGCAGTTCTTC; CDR3: CASSVTTSGRTEQFF; J: TRBJ2-1; D: TRBD2; size: many; V: TRBV7-6
DNA: TGTGCCATCAGGGCGGGACACTCGATTAACTATGGCTACACCTTC; CDR3: CAIRAGHSINYGYTF; J: TRBJ1-2; D: NA; size: many; V: TRBV10-3
DNA: TGTGCCAGCCCCGGGGGCCCCCGAACACGCAATGAGCAGTTCTTC; CDR3: CASPGGPRTRNEQFF; J: TRBJ2-1; D: NA; size: few; V: TRBV19
DNA: TGTGCCAGCAGCTTAGAGGACGGAACGTATAATTCACCCCTCCACTTT; CDR3: CASSLEDGTYNSPLHF; J: TRBJ1-6; D: NA; size: many; V: TRBV7-2
DNA: TGTGCCAGCAGCCCCTCGACGGGAGAAGGGAATGAGCAGTTCTTC; CDR3: CASSPSTGEGNEQFF; J: TRBJ2-1; D: NA; size: many; V: TRBV4-2
DNA: TGCAGTGCTACGGGACCCGCTGACTACGAGCAGTACTTC; CDR3: CSATGPADYEQYF; J: TRBJ2-7; D: NA; size: many; V: TRBV20-1
DNA: TGTGCCAGCATAGCTTCCCTAGCGGGAGTTTACAATGAGCAGTTCTTC; CDR3: CASIASLAGVYNEQFF; J: TRBJ2-1; D: TRBD2; size: many; V: TRBV11-2
DNA: TGCGCCAGCAGCTTGGGGGCAGGGTCGGATTACAATGAGCAGTTCTTC; CDR3: CASSLGAGSDYNEQFF; J: TRBJ2-1; D: NA; size: many; V: TRBV5-1
DNA: TGTGCCAGCAGTGAAGGGCTCGGAGGGGCGTACCATGAGCAGTTCTTC; CDR3: CASSEGLGGAYHEQFF; J: TRBJ2-1; D: NA; size: many; V: TRBV2
DNA: TGCAGTGCTAGACGCGGGTCGAGCTCCTACAATGAGCAGTTCTTC; CDR3: CSARRGSSSYNEQFF; J: TRBJ2-1; D: NA; size: many; V: TRBV20-1
DNA: TGTGCCAGCAGTGACCGACAGGGGGCGTCTAGCTATGGCTACACCTTC; CDR3: CASSDRQGASSYGYTF; J: TRBJ1-2; D: TRBD1; size: many; V: TRBV28
DNA: TGCGCCAGCAGCCACCGACGGACAAGTATGAACACTGAAGCTTTCTTT; CDR3: CASSHRRTSMNTEAFF; J: TRBJ1-1; D: NA; size: many; V: TRBV4-1
DNA: TGTGCCAGTAGCCAAGCGGTGGTAGCGGGTCGCCGCTCCTACAATGAGCAGTTCTTC; CDR3: CASSQAVVAGRRSYNEQFF; J: TRBJ2-1; D: TRBD2; size: NA; V: TRBV4-2
DNA: TGTGCCAGCAGCCCGTTTGCGGGAGCGCGCCAAGAGACCCAGTACTTC; CDR3: CASSPFAGARQETQYF; J: TRBJ2-5; D: TRBD2; size: many; V: TRBV7-6
DNA: TGTGCCACCAGTACAGCGCGACAGGGGAACACCGGGGAGCTGTTTTTT; CDR3: CATSTARQGNTGELFF; J: TRBJ2-2; D: TRBD1; size: many; V: TRBV24-1
DNA: TGTGCCAGTAGTATTGCTAGCAATCAGCCCCAGCATTTT; CDR3: CASSIASNQPQHF; J: TRBJ1-5; D: NA; size: NA; V: TRBV19
DNA: TGTGCCAGTAGTAACCAGCGGGGGGACTACAATGAGCAGTTCTTC; CDR3: CASSNQRGDYNEQFF; J: TRBJ2-1; D: TRBD2; size: many; V: TRBV19
DNA: TGCAGCGGCCGGGACGGCGGGTACACAGATACGCAGTATTTT; CDR3: CSGRDGGYTDTQYF; J: TRBJ2-3; D: NA; size: many; V: TRBV29-1
DNA: TGCGCCAGCAGCCCCACAGGGGGCCAAAGCAATCAGCCCCAGCATTTT; CDR3: CASSPTGGQSNQPQHF; J: TRBJ1-5; D: TRBD1; size: many; V: TRBV5-1
DNA: TGCAGTGCTCCGACAGGGTATAAAGCTTTCTTT; CDR3: CSAPTGYKAFF; J: TRBJ1-1; D: TRBD1; size: many; V: TRBV20-1
DNA: TGTGCCAGCAGCTTTGGCCGGGCAGGGTCAGATACGCAGTATTTT; CDR3: CASSFGRAGSDTQYF; J: TRBJ2-3; D: NA; size: many; V: TRBV7-2
DNA: TGTGCCAGCAGTACAGGGGGCTGGAACACCGGGGAGCTGTTTTTT; CDR3: CASSTGGWNTGELFF; J: TRBJ2-2; D: TRBD1; size: many; V: TRBV12-3/TRBV12-4
DNA: TGCGCCAGCAGCTTGCGCGGTCCAGAAGGGGCGGGGGAGCTGTTTTTT; CDR3: CASSLRGPEGAGELFF; J: TRBJ2-2; D: NA; size: many; V: TRBV5-1
DNA: TGTGCCAGCAGCCCATATCCGGGGGTCGGAGAGACCCAGTACTTC; CDR3: CASSPYPGVGETQYF; J: TRBJ2-5; D: NA; size: many; V: TRBV27